The 20 T cell receptor beta chains below were found in one sample sequenced in a study of blood T cell repertoires in COVID-19. Profiled with immunoSEQ multiplex PCR; TCRdb holds only in-frame clones, not every one. The repertoire includes about 190,000 clones, roughly 86% of them detected once, and approximately 5% sits in the top ten. Material for sequencing was PBMCs or T cells enriched from blood (not recorded which). Source of these receptors: a man aged 35-49 years with acute COVID-19.

J is TRBJ2-1 and V is TRBV28; TRBD2 is a possible D gene (5 bases). Trimming removed 7 bases from V and 7 bases from J, with 20 bases in between. The length of the CDR3 is 15 residues. Looked up from germline, CDR1 is MDHEN and CDR2 is SYDVKM. CDR3 coding DNA: TGTGCCAGCATTTTCCGAGGAGGTACCCCTAATGAGCAGTTCTTC. This codes for CASIFRGGTPNEQFF.

This chain links TRBV7-6 with TRBJ1-3; the D gene is possibly TRBD1 (5 bases). Germline CDR1 is SGHVS and CDR2 is FNYEAQ. With 7 bases removed from V and 7 bases from J, the gap between germline ends came to 8 bases. The CDR3 length is 11 residues. CDR3 region: CASIRANTIYF. The CDR3 DNA is TGTGCCAGCATCAGGGCGAACACCATATATTTT.

This sequence joins TRBV27 and TRBJ1-5, with 7 bases identical to TRBD1. Germline V gives CDR1 MNHEY, CDR2 SMNVEV (reference sequence). The CDR3 length is 16 residues. V trimming: 5 bases; J trimming: 0 bases; junction bases outside the gene matches: 7. The CDR3 DNA sequence: TGTGCCAGCAGTGGCGGGACAGACTATAGCAATCAGCCCCAGCATTTT. Translated: CASSGGTDYSNQPQHF.

This chain links TRBV24-1 with TRBJ2-2; 10 bases match TRBD2. This CDR3 is 19 amino acids long. Trimming took 5 bases from V and 4 from J; bases not matched to a gene: 15. Germline V gene sequence: CDR1 KGHDR, CDR2 SFDVKD. The CDR3 here is CATSASRALAGGPTGELFF. DNA for the CDR3: TGTGCCACCAGTGCATCGCGGGCTTTAGCGGGAGGCCCCACCGGGGAGCTGTTTTTT.

This CDR3 reads CATMGTEETQYF. CDR3 sequence (DNA): TGTGCCACAATGGGGACTGAAGAGACCCAGTACTTC. V and J are TRBV10-3 and TRBJ2-5; D is perhaps TRBD2 (6 bases). There are 12 residues in the CDR3. Trimming shortened V by 10 bases and J by 3 bases, and 12 bases separated the two germline ends. Germline V gives CDR1 ENHRY, CDR2 SYGVKD.

The chain employs TRBV19 and TRBJ1-5; possible D gene TRBD1, 5 bases. The CDR3 is made up of 12 amino acids. Trimming took off 4 bases at V and 11 bases at J, with 12 bases between the two ends. Germline values: CDR1 LNHDA, CDR2 SQIVND (reference sequence). The CDR3 sequence is CASSTYRLAQHF. The CDR3 bases are TGTGCCAGTAGTACCTACAGGCTCGCCCAGCATTTT.

The V call is TRBV7-9, the J call TRBJ2-7; D is ambiguous. This CDR3 contains 14 residues. Between the trimmed V and J ends, which lost 5 bases and 0 bases, there was a span of 11 bases. Germline CDR1 and CDR2: SEHNR and FQNEAQ (reference sequence). The DNA for the CDR3 is TGTGCCAGCAGCGATTCGGTTCTCTCCTACGAGCAGTACTTC. This encodes CASSDSVLSYEQYF. The full variable domain, its missing parts supplied by reference TRBV7-9 and TRBJ2-7, is DTGVSQNPRHKITKRGQNVTFRCDPISEHNRLYWYRQTLGQGPEFLTYFQNEAQLEKSRLLSDRFSAERPKGSFSTLEIQRTEQGDSAMYLCASSDSVLSYEQYFGPGTRLTVT.

This chain joins TRBV7-9 and TRBJ2-1; a weak D match, TRBD1 (5 bases). CDR1 SEHNR and CDR2 FQNEAQ come from the germline V gene (reference sequence). Trimming pared 3 bases from V and 11 bases from J, leaving 14 bases between. This CDR3 region has 13 residues. CDR3 protein: CASSFLQAAKQFF. The CDR3 nucleotides are TGTGCCAGCAGCTTTCTACAGGCGGCTAAGCAGTTCTTC.

The chain joins TRBV5-5 to TRBJ2-5; 7 bases align to TRBD1. The ends lost 4 bases at V and 0 bases at J; junction bases unmatched: 6. CDR1 and CDR2 from the germline V gene are SGHKS and YYEKEE (reference sequence). The CDR3 consists of 15 residues. The CDR3 region is CASSPGQADQETQYF. CDR3 nucleotides: TGTGCCAGCAGCCCCGGACAGGCAGACCAAGAGACCCAGTACTTC.

This chain uses TRBV3-1 (or the pseudogene TRBV3-2) with TRBJ2-5; 7 bases are a match to TRBD1. The germline CDR1 and CDR2 sequences are LGHDT and YNNKEL (reference sequence). This CDR3 spans 18 amino acids. V lost 3 bases to trimming and J lost 2 bases; unmatched junction nucleotides: 15. Written as DNA, the CDR3 is TGTGCCAGCAGCCACAATACCCCGGGACAGACTAAACAAGAGACCCAGTACTTC. Translation gives CASSHNTPGQTKQETQYF.

The chain couples TRBV28 to TRBJ1-1, with 8 bases matching TRBD1. This CDR3 region has 12 residues. The J segment lost 5 bases and the V segment lost 6 bases, leaving 2 bases of the junction unmatched. CDR1 and CDR2 from the germline V gene are MDHEN and SYDVKM. CDR3 coding DNA: TGTGCCAGCAGGAACAGGGGGACTGAAGCTTTCTTT. This translates into CASRNRGTEAFF.

As concerns this clone: Other nucleotide sequences from this sample produce the same CDR3. This chain connects TRBV11-3 to TRBJ2-2; the match to TRBD1 covers 9 bases. V dropped 3 bases and J dropped 1; count of bases not matched to a gene: 0. The CDR3 has 15 amino acids. Germline values: CDR1 SGHNT, CDR2 YENEEA. The CDR3 DNA reads as TGTGCCAGCAGCTTGGGACAGGGGAACACCGGGGAGCTGTTTTTT. This sequence encodes CASSLGQGNTGELFF.

This CDR3 reads CASSLLGGDGTGELFF. CDR3 in DNA: TGTGCCAGCAGCTTACTTGGAGGGGATGGCACCGGGGAGCTGTTTTTT. The chain recombines TRBV7-6 with TRBJ2-2, with D maybe TRBD2 (6 bases). Trimming took 2 bases from V and 4 from J, leaving 14 bases between them. CDR1 is SGHVS and CDR2 is FNYEAQ in the germline V gene. This CDR3 region has 16 residues.

The V and J genes are TRBV9 and TRBJ2-5, with D possibly being TRBD2 (6 bases). This CDR3 spans 14 amino acids. V lost 5 bases and J 7 bases, leaving 18 bases between the germline ends. Germline V gene lookup returns CDR1 SGDLS and CDR2 YYNGEE. CDR3 sequence (DNA): TGTGCCAGCAGTGAAGAGGGACTCGCGGGGACCCAGTACTTC. As protein: CASSEEGLAGTQYF.

The rearrangement links TRBV7-3 to TRBJ2-2; D gene ambiguous. The CDR3 extends over 14 amino acids. Per the germline V gene, CDR1 is SGHTA and CDR2 is FQGTGA. V dropped 3 bases and J dropped 1 base, with 6 bases sitting between them. The DNA for the CDR3 is TGTGCCAGCAGCTTCGAGTTGAACACCGGGGAGCTGTTTTTT. Amino acids: CASSFELNTGELFF.

CDR3 coding DNA: TGTGCCTGGAGTAGCGTCGGGACAGCAACTAATGAAAAACTGTTTTTT. Amino acids: CAWSSVGTATNEKLFF. The genes are TRBV30 and TRBJ1-4, with TRBD1 identical over 7 bases. The CDR3 sequence is 16 residues long. Germline loops: CDR1 GTSNPN, CDR2 SVGIG (reference sequence). Losses at the gene ends were 2 bases for V and 0 bases for J; bases not matched to a gene: 6.

This chain joins TRBV7-3 and TRBJ1-1; D is unresolved. With 4 bases removed from V and 5 bases from J, the gap between germline ends came to 11 bases. Germline CDR1 is SGHTA and CDR2 is FQGTGA. CDR3 length: 13 amino acids. The CDR3 DNA follows: TGTGCCAGCAGCTCTCTATCTTCGACTGAAGCTTTCTTT. Translation: CASSSLSSTEAFF. The full variable domain, in which reference TRBV7-3 and TRBJ1-1 provide the parts outside the CDR3, is GAGVSQTPSNKVTEKGKYVELRCDPISGHTALYWYRQSLGQGPEFLIYFQGTGAADDSGLPNDRFFAVRPEGSVSTLKIQRTERGDSAVYLCASSSLSSTEAFFGQGTRLTVV.

The genes are TRBV27 and TRBJ2-1; 11 bases map to TRBD2. Looked up from germline, CDR1 is MNHEY and CDR2 is SMNVEV (reference sequence). The CDR3 is 16 residues long. J was trimmed by 7 bases and V by 4 bases; bases with no gene match: 9. In DNA form, the CDR3 reads TGTGCCAGCAGTTCGATAACTAGCGGGAGTATTAATGAGCAGTTCTTC. It is translated as CASSSITSGSINEQFF.

For the CDR3, the DNA is TGTGCCAGCAGCTTAGTAGCGGGGCGTGTAGATACGCAGTATTTT. Translating it yields CASSLVAGRVDTQYF. V is TRBV7-2 and J is TRBJ2-3, with 8 positions matching TRBD2. CDR3 length: 15 residues. V dropped 1 base and J dropped 5; count of bases not matched to a gene: 5. Germline values: CDR1 SGHTA, CDR2 FQGNSA.

This chain links TRBV28 with TRBJ1-6, with 7 bases lining up with TRBD1. The CDR3 has 15 amino acids. Trimming removed 6 bases from V and 10 bases from J; junction bases left unmatched: 12. Germline CDR1 and CDR2: MDHEN and SYDVKM. The CDR3 spells CASSRPTGTTSPLHF. CDR3 bases: TGTGCCAGCAGCCGACCGACAGGGACAACATCACCCCTCCACTTT.